This TCR beta chain was identified in a study of blood T cell repertoires in COVID-19. At the level of the study: Italy, Spain and the United States were the sources of the convalescent and acute COVID-19 samples.

Enrollment of patients from Seattle took place during active infection, with longitudinal follow-up. The V and J ends lost 3 bases and 0 bases respectively, with 7 bases between them. The CDR3 is 14 residues long. The germline gives CDR1 LNHDA, CDR2 SQIVND (reference sequence). The sample holds one count of this clone. Method: immunoSEQ multiplex PCR; TCRdb's copy keeps in-frame clones and lacks some. Of about 310,000 clones listed, 90% were seen once; the top ten hold around 0.96%. The material sequenced was peripheral blood. This clonotype was obtained from a middle-aged woman with COVID-19, enrolled during active disease. This chain links TRBV19 with TRBJ2-3; D is undetermined. The CDR3 DNA reads as TGTGCCAGTAGTATGAGGCCGAGCACAGATACGCAGTATTTT. This gives the protein CASSMRPSTDTQYF.